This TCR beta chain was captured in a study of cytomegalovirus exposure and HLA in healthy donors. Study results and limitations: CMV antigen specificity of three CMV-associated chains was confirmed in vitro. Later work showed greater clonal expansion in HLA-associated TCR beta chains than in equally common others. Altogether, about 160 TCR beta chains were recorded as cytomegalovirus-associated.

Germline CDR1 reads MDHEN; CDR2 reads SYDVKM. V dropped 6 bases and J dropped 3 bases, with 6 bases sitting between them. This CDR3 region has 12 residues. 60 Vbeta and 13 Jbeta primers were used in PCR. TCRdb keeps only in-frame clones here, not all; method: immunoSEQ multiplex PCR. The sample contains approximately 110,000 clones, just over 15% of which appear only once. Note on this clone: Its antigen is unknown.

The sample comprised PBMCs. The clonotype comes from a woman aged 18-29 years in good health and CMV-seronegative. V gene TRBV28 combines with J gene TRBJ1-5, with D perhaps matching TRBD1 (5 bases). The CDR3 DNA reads TGTGCCAGCAGGGGGCCCAATCAGCCCCAGCATTTT. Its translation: CASRGPNQPQHF.